This T cell receptor (beta chain) comes out of a study of cytomegalovirus exposure and HLA in healthy donors. Study-level points and caveats: A later analysis associated under 20,000 TCR beta sequences with HLA alleles at a 0.05 false discovery rate. It was 150 to 200 TCR beta chains that were listed as cytomegalovirus-associated. CMV serostatus alone was available as immune exposure information.

A note on this clone: Its antigen is undetermined.

In the PCR, 60 Vbeta and 13 Jbeta primers were used. Clones were read by immunoSEQ multiplex PCR, and TCRdb kept only the in-frame ones, dropping some. This table has over 200,000 clones, more than 75% appearing once. CDR3 size: 14 residues. V dropped 3 bases and J dropped 3 bases, with 8 bases sitting between them. Germline lookup yields CDR1 SEHNR and CDR2 FQNEAQ (reference sequence). The TCR originated in a human donor in good health. This sequence joins TRBV7-9 and TRBJ1-4; D is unclear. Specimen: PBMCs. In nucleotides, the CDR3 is TGTGCCAGCAGCTTTTTTTATTCTAATGAAAAACTGTTTTTT. It translates to CASSFFYSNEKLFF.